This T cell receptor (beta chain) was found in a study of cytomegalovirus exposure and HLA in healthy donors. Study at large: Early released data comprised about 85 million unique TCRs from HLA-typed donors.

Study results and caveats: Altogether, some 170 TCR beta chains were recorded as cytomegalovirus-associated.

A word on this clone: No antigen is known for it.

Primers: 60 Vbeta forward and 13 Jbeta reverse. Assay used: immunoSEQ multiplex PCR; TCRdb lists only in-frame clones, some missing. The sample lists around 54,000 clones, about four fifths seen once, with roughly 3.2% in the top ten. The CDR3 extends over 15 amino acids. CDR1 LNHDA and CDR2 SQIVND come from the germline V gene (reference sequence). V lost 4 bases, J lost 8 bases, and 10 bases stayed unmatched. Sequencing was done on a sample of PBMCs. This TCR came from a woman under 30 in good health and CMV-seronegative. This chain uses TRBV19 with TRBJ2-1; 8 nucleotides line up with TRBD2. CDR3 residues: CASSTSGLVLHEQFF. As DNA, the CDR3 is TGTGCCAGTAGTACCTCGGGACTAGTTCTTCATGAGCAGTTCTTC. The complete variable domain, with remaining parts taken from reference TRBV19 and TRBJ2-1, reads DGGITQSPKYLFRKEGQNVTLSCEQNLNHDAMYWYRQDPGQGLRLIYYSQIVNDFQKGDIAEGYSVSREKKESFPLTVTSAQKNPTAFYLCASSTSGLVLHEQFFGPGTRLTVL.